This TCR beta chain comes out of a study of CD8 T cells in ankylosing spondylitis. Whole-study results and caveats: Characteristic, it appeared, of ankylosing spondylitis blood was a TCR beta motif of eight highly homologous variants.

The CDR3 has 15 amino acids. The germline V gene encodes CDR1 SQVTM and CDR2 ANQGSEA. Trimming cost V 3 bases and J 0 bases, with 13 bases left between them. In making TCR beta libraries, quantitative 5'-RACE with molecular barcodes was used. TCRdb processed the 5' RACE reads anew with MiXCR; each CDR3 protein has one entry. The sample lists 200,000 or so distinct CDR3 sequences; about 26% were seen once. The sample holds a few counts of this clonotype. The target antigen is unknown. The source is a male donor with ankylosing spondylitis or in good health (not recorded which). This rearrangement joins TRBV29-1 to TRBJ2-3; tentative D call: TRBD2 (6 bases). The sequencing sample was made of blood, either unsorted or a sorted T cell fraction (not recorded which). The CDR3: CSVEPLAVSTDTQYF. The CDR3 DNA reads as TGCAGCGTTGAGCCTTTAGCGGTTAGCACAGATACGCAGTATTTT.